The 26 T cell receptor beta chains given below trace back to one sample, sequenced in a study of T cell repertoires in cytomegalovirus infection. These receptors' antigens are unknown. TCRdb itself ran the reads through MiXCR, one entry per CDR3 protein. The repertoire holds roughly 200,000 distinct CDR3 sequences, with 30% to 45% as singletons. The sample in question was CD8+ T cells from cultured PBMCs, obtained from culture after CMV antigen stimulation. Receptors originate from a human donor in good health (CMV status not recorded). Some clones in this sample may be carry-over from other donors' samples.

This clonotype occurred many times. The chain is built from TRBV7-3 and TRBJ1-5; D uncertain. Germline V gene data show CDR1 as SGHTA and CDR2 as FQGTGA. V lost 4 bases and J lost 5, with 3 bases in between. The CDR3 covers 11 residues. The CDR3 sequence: CASSWHQPQHF. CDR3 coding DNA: TGTGCCAGCAGCTGGCATCAGCCCCAGCATTTT.

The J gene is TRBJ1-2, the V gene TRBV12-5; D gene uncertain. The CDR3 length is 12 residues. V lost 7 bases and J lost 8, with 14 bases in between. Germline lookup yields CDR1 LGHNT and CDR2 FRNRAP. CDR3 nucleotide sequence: TGTGCTAGTGATTCCGGGAGAGGCGGCTACACCTTC. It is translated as CASDSGRGGYTF.

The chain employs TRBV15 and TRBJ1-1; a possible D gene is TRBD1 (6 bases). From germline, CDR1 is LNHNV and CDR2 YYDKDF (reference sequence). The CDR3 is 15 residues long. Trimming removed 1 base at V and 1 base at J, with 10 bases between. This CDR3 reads CATSRGAGENTEAFF. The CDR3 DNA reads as TGTGCCACCAGCAGAGGGGCAGGGGAGAACACTGAAGCTTTCTTT.

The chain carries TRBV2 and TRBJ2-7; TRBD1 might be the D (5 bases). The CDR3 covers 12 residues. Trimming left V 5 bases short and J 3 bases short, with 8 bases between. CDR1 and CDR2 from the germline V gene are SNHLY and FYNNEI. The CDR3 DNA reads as TGTGCCAGCAGTAAAGACAGCTACGAGCAGTACTTC. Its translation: CASSKDSYEQYF.

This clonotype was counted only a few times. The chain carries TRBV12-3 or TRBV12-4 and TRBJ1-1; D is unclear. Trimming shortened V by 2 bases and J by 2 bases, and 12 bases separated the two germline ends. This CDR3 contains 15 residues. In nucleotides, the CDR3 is TGTGCCAGCAGTTTACGTGGAGGGCCTAACACTGAAGCTTTCTTT. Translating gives CASSLRGGPNTEAFF.

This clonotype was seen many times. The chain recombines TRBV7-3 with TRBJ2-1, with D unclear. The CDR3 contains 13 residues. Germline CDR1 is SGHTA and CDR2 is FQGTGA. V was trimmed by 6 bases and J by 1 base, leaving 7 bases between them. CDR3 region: CASSQGSYNEQFF. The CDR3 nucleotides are TGTGCCAGCAGTCAAGGGTCCTACAATGAGCAGTTCTTC.

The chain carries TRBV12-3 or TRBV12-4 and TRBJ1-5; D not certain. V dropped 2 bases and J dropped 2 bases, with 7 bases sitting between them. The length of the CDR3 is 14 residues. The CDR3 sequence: CASSLMRGNQPQHF. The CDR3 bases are TGTGCCAGCAGTTTAATGCGGGGCAATCAGCCCCAGCATTTT.

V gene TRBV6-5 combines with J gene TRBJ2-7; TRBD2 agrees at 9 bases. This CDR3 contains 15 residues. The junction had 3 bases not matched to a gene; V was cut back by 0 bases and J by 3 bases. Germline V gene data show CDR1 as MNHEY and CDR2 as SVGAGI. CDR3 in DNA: TGTGCCAGCAGTTACTCCCGTAGCGGGGGCTACGAGCAGTACTTC. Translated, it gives CASSYSRSGGYEQYF.

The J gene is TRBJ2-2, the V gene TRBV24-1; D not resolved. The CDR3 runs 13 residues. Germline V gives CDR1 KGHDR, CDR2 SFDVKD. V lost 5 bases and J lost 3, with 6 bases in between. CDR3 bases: TGTGCCACCAGTGCGATGGACACCGGGGAGCTGTTTTTT. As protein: CATSAMDTGELFF.

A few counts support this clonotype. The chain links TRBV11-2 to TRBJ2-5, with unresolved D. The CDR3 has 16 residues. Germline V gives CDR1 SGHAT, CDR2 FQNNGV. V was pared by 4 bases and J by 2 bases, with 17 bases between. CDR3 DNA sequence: TGTGCCAGCAGCTCGTTCGCTACAAGTTTTCAAGAGACCCAGTACTTC. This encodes CASSSFATSFQETQYF.

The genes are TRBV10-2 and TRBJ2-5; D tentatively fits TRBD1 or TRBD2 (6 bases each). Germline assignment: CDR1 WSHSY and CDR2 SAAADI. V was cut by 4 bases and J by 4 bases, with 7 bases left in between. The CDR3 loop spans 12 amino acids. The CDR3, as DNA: TGCGCCAGCAGTGGGGGGGCAGAGACCCAGTACTTC. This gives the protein CASSGGAETQYF.

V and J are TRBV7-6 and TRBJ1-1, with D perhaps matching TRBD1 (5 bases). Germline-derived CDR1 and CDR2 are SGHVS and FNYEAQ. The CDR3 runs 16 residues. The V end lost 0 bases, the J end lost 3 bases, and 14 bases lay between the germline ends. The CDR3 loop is CASSLATQGADTEAFF. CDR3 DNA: TGTGCCAGCAGCTTAGCCACCCAGGGTGCGGACACTGAAGCTTTCTTT.

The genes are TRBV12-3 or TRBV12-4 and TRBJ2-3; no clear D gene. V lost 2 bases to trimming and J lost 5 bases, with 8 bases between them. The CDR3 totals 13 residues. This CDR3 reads CASSLSTQDTQYF. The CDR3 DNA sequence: TGTGCCAGCAGTTTATCGACCCAAGATACGCAGTATTTT.

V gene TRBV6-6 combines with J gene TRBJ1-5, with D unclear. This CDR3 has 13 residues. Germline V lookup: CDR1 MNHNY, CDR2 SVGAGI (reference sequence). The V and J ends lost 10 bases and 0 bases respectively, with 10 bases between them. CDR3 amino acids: CATMFYSNQPQHF. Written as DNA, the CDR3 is TGTGCCACTATGTTTTATAGCAATCAGCCCCAGCATTTT.

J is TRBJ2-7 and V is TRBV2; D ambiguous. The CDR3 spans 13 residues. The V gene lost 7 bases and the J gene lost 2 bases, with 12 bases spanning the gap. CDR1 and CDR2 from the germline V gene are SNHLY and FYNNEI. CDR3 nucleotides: TGTGCCAGCATTCCGGGCCCCACCTACGAGCAGTACTTC. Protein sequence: CASIPGPTYEQYF.

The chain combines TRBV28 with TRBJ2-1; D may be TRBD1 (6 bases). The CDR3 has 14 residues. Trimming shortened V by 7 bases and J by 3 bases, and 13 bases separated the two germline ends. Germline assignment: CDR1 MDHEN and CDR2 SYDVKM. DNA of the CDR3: TGTGCCAGCACACAGGGCCCGAACTACAATGAGCAGTTCTTC. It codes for CASTQGPNYNEQFF. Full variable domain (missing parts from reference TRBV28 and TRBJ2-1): DVKVTQSSRYLVKRTGEKVFLECVQDMDHENMFWYRQDPGLGLRLIYFSYDVKMKEKGDIPEGYSVSREKKERFSLILESASTNQTSMYLCASTQGPNYNEQFFGPGTRLTVL.

CDR3 protein: CASSSSGQVQETQYF. The DNA of the CDR3 is TGTGCCAGCAGCTCCTCGGGACAGGTCCAAGAGACCCAGTACTTC. The J gene is TRBJ2-5, the V gene TRBV13; the match to TRBD1 covers 8 bases. The J segment lost 1 base and the V segment lost 4 bases, leaving 5 bases of the junction unmatched. CDR1 PRHDT and CDR2 FYEKMQ come from the germline V gene (reference sequence). This CDR3 comprises 15 residues. The complete variable domain, with remaining parts taken from reference TRBV13 and TRBJ2-5, reads AAGVIQSPRHLIKEKRETATLKCYPIPRHDTVYWYQQGPGQDPQFLISFYEKMQSDKGSIPDRFSAQQFSDYHSELNMSSLELGDSALYFCASSSSGQVQETQYFGPGTRLLVL.

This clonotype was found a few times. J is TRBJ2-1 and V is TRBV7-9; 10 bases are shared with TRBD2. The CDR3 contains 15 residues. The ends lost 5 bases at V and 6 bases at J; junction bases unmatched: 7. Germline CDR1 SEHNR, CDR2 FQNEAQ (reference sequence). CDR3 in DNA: TGTGCCAGCAGCCGCTTAGCGGGAGGCGGCAATGAGCAGTTCTTC. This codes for CASSRLAGGGNEQFF.

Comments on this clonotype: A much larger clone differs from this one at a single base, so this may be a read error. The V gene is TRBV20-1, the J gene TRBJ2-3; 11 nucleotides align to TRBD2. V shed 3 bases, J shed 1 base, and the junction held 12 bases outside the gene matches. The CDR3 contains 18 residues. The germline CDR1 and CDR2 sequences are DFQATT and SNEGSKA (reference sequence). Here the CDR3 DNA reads TGCAGTGCTAGTATAACTAGCGGGAGCCCGGTAGGCACAGATACGCAGTATTTT. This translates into CSASITSGSPVGTDTQYF.

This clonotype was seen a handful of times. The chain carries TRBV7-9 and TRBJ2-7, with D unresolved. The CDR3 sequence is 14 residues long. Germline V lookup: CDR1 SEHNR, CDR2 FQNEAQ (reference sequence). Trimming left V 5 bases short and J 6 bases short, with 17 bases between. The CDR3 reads CASSPPGSLSEQYF. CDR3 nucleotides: TGTGCCAGCAGCCCCCCCGGGTCGCTCAGCGAGCAGTACTTC.

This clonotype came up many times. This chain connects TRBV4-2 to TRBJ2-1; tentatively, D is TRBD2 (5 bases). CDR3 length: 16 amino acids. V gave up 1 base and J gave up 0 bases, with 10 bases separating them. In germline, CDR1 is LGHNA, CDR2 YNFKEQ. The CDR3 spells CASSQAERISYNEQFF. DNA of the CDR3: TGTGCCAGCAGCCAAGCGGAGCGGATCTCCTACAATGAGCAGTTCTTC.

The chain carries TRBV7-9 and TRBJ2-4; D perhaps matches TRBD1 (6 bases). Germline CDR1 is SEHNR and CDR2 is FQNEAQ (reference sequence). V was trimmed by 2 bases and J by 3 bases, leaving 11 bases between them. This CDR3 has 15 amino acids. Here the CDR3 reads CASSLLGTHKNIQYF. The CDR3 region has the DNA TGTGCCAGCAGCTTACTCGGGACACACAAAAACATTCAGTACTTC.

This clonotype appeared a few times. In DNA, the CDR3 is TGTGCCAGCAGCTTAGGGACAGCAGAAATGGATGAAAAACTGTTTTTT. Translating it yields CASSLGTAEMDEKLFF. This chain links TRBV7-6 with TRBJ1-4; tentative D call: TRBD1 (6 bases). The germline V gene encodes CDR1 SGHVS and CDR2 FNYEAQ. CDR3 length equals 16 residues. The V gene lost 1 base and the J gene lost 6 bases, with 15 bases spanning the gap.

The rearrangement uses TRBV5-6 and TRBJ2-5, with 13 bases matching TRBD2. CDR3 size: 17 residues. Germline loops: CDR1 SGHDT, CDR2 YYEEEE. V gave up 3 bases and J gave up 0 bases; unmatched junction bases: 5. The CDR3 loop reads CASSWGLAGMNQETQYF. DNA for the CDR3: TGTGCCAGCAGCTGGGGACTAGCGGGGATGAACCAAGAGACCCAGTACTTC.

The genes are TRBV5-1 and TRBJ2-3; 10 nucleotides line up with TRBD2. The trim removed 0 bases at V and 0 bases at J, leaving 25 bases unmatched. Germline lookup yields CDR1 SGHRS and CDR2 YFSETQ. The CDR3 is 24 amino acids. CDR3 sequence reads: CASSLASGRLWGIRDGLSTDTQYF. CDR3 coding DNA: TGCGCCAGCAGCTTGGCTAGCGGGAGATTGTGGGGGATACGAGATGGTTTGAGCACAGATACGCAGTATTTT.

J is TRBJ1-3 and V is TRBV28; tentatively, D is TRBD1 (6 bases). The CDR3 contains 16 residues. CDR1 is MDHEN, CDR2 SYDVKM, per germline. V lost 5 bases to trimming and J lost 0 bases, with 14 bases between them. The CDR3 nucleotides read TGTGCCAGCAGTCCTCCGGACAGATACTCTGGAAACACCATATATTTT. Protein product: CASSPPDRYSGNTIYF.